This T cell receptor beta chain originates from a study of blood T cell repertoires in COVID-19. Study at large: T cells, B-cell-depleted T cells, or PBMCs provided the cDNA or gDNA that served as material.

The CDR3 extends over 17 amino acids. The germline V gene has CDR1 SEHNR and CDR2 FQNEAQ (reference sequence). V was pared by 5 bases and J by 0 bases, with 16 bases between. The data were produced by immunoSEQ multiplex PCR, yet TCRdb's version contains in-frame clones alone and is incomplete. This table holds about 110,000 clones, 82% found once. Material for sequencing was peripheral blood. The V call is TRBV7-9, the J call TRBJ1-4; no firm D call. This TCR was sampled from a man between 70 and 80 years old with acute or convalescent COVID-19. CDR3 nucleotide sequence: TGTGCCAGCAGCCCACGACTTGAGATTGCAACTAATGAAAAACTGTTTTTT. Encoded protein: CASSPRLEIATNEKLFF.